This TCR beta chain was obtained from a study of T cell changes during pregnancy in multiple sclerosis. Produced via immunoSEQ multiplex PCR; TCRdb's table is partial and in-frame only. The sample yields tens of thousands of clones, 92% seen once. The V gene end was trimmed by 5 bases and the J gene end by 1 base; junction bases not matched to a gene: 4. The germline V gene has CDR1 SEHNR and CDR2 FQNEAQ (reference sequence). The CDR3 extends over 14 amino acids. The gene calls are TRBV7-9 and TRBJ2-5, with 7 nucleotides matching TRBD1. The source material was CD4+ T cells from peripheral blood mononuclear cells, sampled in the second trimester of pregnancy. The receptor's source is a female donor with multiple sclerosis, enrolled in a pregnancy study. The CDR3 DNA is TGTGCCAGCAGCCGAAACAGGGGCCAAGAGACCCAGTACTTC. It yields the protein CASSRNRGQETQYF.